This T cell receptor (beta chain) originates from a study of blood T cell repertoires in COVID-19. This clone has a single count. In the authors' workflow: Quantification of nucleated cells was approximated via reference gene primer amplification. Using immunoSEQ multiplex PCR, the repertoire was profiled, and TCRdb retains in-frame clones only, with some absent. D and trimming were read from the DNA, whereas the V and J calls and clone size are those reported in that table. This sample has fewer than 180,000 clones, with 84% found just once. After removal of 3 bases from V and 1 base from J, the junction contained 10 bases not matched to a gene. In germline, CDR1 is LNHNV, CDR2 YYDKDF (reference sequence). The CDR3 has 18 amino acids.

The source is a man between 65 and 85 years old with acute or convalescent COVID-19. The chain employs TRBV15 and TRBJ1-1, with 11 positions matching TRBD1. The specimen sequenced was peripheral blood. Here the CDR3 DNA reads TGTGCCACCAGCAGTCCCGGGACAGGGGGTTTTCAGAACACTGAAGCTTTCTTT. Its translation is CATSSPGTGGFQNTEAFF. Filled out from reference TRBV15 and TRBJ1-1, the complete variable domain reads DAMVIQNPRYQVTQFGKPVTLSCSQTLNHNVMYWYQQKSSQAPKLLFHYYDKDFNNEADTPDNFQSRRPNTSFCFLDIRSPGLGDTAMYLCATSSPGTGGFQNTEAFFGQGTRLTVV.